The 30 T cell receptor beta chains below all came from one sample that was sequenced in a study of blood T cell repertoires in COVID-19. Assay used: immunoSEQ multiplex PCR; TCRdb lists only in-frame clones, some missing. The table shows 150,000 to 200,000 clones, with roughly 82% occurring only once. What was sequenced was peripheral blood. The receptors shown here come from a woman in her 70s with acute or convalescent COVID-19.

The CDR3 here is CASKEGAHSPLHF. CDR3 DNA sequence: TGTGCCAGCAAGGAGGGGGCGCATTCACCCCTCCACTTT. The rearrangement links TRBV6-5 to TRBJ1-6; 7 bases match TRBD1. The CDR3 has 13 amino acids. The V and J ends lost 7 bases and 8 bases, in that order; junction bases with no gene match: 5. Germline V gives CDR1 MNHEY, CDR2 SVGAGI.

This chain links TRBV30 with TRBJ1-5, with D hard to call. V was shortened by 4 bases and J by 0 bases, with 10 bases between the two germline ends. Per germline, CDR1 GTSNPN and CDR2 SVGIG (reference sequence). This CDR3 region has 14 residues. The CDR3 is CAWTPASSNQPQHF. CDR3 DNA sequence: TGTGCCTGGACCCCTGCGAGTAGCAATCAGCCCCAGCATTTT.

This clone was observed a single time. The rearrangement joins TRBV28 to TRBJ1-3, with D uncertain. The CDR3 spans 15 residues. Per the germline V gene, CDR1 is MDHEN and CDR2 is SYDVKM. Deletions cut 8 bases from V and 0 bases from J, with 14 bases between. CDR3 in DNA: TGTGCCAGCTCCATGGCCGTCCTCTCTGGAAACACCATATATTTT. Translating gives CASSMAVLSGNTIYF.

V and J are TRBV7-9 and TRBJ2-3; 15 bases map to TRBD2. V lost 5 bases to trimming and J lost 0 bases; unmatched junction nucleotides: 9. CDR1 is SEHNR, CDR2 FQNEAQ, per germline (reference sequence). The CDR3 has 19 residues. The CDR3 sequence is CASSLPGLAGGPSTDTQYF. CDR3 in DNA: TGTGCCAGCAGCCTCCCGGGACTAGCGGGAGGACCTAGCACAGATACGCAGTATTTT.

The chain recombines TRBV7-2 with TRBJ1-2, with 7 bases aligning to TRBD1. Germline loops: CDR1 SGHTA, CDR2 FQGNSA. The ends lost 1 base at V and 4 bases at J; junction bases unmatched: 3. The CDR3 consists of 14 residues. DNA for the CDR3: TGTGCCAGCAGCTTAGAAGGGACAGCCTATGGCTACACCTTC. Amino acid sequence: CASSLEGTAYGYTF.

The CDR3 region has the DNA TGTGCCAGCAGTTTAGACCGCCCGCTGAGGGTGGAAGGGACTGAAGCTTTCTTT. Translated: CASSLDRPLRVEGTEAFF. The chain employs TRBV28 and TRBJ1-1; no reliable D call. With 2 bases removed from V and 5 bases from J, the gap between germline ends came to 24 bases. CDR3 length equals 18 residues. Germline V lookup: CDR1 MDHEN, CDR2 SYDVKM.

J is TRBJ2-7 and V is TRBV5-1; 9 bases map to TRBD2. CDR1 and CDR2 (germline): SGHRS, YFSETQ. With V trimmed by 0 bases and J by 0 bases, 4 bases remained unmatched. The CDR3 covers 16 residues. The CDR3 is CASSLDGAGGSYEQYF. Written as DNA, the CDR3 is TGCGCCAGCAGCTTGGATGGAGCGGGGGGCTCCTACGAGCAGTACTTC.

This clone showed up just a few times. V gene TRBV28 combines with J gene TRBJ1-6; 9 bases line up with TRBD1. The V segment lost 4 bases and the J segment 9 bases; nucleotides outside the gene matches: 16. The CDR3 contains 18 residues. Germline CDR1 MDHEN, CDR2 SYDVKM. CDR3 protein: CASSSPDNRDRDGSPLHF. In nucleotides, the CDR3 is TGTGCCAGCAGTTCCCCGGATAACCGGGACAGGGATGGTTCACCCCTCCACTTT.

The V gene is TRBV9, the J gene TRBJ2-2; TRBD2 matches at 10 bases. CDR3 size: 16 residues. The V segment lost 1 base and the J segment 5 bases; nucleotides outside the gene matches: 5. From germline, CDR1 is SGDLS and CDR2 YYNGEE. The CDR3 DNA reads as TGTGCCAGCAGCGTATCCCCTAGCGGGAGTACCGGGGAGCTGTTTTTT. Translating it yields CASSVSPSGSTGELFF.

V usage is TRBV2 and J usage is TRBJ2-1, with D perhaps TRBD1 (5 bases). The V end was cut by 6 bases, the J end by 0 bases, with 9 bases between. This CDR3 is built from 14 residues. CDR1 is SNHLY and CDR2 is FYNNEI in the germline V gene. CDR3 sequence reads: CASRDSRSYNEQFF. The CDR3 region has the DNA TGTGCCAGCAGAGACAGTCGCTCCTACAATGAGCAGTTCTTC.

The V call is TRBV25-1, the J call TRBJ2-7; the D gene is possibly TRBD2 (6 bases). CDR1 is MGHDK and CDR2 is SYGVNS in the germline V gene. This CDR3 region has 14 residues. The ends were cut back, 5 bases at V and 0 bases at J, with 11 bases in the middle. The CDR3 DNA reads TGTGCCAGCAGTCCTGCGGGAACCTCCTACGAGCAGTACTTC. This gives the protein CASSPAGTSYEQYF.

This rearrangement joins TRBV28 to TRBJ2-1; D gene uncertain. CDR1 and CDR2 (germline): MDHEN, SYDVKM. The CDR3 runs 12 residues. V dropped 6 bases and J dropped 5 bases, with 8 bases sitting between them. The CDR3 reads CASRLDNNEQFF. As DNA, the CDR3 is TGTGCCAGCAGACTCGATAACAATGAGCAGTTCTTC.

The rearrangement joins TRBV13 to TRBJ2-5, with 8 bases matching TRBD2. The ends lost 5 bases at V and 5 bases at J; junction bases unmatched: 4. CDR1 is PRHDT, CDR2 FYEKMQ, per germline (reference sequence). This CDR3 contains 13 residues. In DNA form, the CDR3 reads TGTGCCAGCAGCATTCGACTAGCGGAGACCCAGTACTTC. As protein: CASSIRLAETQYF. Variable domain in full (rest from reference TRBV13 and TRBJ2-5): AAGVIQSPRHLIKEKRETATLKCYPIPRHDTVYWYQQGPGQDPQFLISFYEKMQSDKGSIPDRFSAQQFSDYHSELNMSSLELGDSALYFCASSIRLAETQYFGPGTRLLVL.

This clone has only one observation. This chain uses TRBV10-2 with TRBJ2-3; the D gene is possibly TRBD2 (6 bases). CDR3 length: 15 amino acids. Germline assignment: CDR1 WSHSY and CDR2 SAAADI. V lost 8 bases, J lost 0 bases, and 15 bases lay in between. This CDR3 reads CASQWAGLSTDTQYF. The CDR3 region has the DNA TGCGCCAGCCAATGGGCAGGACTAAGCACAGATACGCAGTATTTT.

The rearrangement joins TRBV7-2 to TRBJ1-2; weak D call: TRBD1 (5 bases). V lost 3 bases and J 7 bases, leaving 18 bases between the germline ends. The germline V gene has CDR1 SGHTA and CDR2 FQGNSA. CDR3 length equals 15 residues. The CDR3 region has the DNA TGTGCCAGCAGCTTTTCAACCGGGGGTTTTGGTGGCTACACCTTC. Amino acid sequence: CASSFSTGGFGGYTF.

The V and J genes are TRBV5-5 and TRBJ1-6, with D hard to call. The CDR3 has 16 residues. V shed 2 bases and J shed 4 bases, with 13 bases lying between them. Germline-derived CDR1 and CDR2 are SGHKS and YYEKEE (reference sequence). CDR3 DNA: TGTGCCAGCAGCTTTACGTGGCAGATATATAATTCACCCCTCCACTTT. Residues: CASSFTWQIYNSPLHF.

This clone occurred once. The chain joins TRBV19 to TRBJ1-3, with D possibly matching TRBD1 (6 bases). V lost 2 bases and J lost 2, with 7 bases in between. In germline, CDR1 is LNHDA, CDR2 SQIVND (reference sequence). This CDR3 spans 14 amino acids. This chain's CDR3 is CASSIQGPGNTIYF. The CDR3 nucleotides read TGTGCCAGTAGTATACAGGGGCCTGGAAACACCATATATTTT.

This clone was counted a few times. The CDR3 region has the DNA TGTGCCAGCAGTATGAACGTAGTTGGCTACACCTTC. It translates to CASSMNVVGYTF. This rearrangement joins TRBV28 to TRBJ1-2; D gene unclear. Germline CDR1 MDHEN, CDR2 SYDVKM. Trimming shortened V by 5 bases and J by 7 bases, and 11 bases separated the two germline ends. The CDR3 spans 12 residues.

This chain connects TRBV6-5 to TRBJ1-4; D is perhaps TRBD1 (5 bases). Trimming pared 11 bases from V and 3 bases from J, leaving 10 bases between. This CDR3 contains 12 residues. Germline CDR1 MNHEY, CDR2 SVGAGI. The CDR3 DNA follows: TGTGCCGCGGGGGTACCTAATGAAAAACTGTTTTTT. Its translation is CAAGVPNEKLFF.

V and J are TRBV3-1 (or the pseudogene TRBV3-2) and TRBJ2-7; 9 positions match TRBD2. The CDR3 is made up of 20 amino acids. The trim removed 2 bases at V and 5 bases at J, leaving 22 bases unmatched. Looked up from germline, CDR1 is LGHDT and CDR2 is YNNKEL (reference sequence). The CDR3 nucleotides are TGTGCCAGCAGCCAATCCGGCAGTTACACAACTAGCGGGCCCCTTGACGAGCAGTACTTC. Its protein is CASSQSGSYTTSGPLDEQYF.

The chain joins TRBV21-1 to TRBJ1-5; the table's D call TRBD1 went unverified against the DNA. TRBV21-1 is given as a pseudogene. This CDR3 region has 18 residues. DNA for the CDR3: TGTGCCAGCAGCCGAAGTAGGGAGGGGACAGGGGAAGGTCAGCCCCAGCATTTT. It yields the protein CASSRSREGTGEGQPQHF.

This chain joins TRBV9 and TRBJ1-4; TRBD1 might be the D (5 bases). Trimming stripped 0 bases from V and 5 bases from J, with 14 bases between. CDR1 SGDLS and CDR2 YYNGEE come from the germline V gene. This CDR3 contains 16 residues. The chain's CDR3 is CASSVGVRDGNEKLFF. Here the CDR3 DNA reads TGTGCCAGCAGCGTAGGGGTCAGGGATGGCAATGAAAAACTGTTTTTT.

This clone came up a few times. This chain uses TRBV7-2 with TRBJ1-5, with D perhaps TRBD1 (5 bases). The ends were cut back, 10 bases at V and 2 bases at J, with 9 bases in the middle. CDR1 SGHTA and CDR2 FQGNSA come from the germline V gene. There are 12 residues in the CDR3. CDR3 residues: CATGGRNQPQHF. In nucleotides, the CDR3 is TGTGCCACCGGGGGTCGCAATCAGCCCCAGCATTTT.

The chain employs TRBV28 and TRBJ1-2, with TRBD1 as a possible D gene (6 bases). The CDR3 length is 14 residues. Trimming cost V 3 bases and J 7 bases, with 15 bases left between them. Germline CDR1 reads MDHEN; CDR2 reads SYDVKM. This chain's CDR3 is CASSFSAGGLGYTF. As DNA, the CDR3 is TGTGCCAGCAGTTTCTCGGCGGGGGGCCTTGGCTACACCTTC.

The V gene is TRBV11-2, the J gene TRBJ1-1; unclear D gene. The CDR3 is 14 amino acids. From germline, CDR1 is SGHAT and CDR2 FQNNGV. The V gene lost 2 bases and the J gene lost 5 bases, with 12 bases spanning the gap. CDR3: CASSLFAAGTEAFF. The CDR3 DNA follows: TGTGCCAGCAGCTTATTTGCCGCGGGGACTGAAGCTTTCTTT.

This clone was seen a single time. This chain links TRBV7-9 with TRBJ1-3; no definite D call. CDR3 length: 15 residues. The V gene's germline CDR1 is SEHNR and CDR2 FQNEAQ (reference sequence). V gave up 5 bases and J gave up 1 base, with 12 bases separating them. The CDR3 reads CASSPGSRSGNTIYF. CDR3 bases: TGTGCCAGCAGCCCCGGGTCCAGATCTGGAAACACCATATATTTT.

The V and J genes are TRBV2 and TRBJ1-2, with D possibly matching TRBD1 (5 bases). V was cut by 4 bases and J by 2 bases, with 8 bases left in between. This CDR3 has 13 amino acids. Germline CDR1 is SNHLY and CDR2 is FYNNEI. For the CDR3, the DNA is TGTGCCAGCAGTGGTGACAGAAACTATGGCTACACCTTC. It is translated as CASSGDRNYGYTF.

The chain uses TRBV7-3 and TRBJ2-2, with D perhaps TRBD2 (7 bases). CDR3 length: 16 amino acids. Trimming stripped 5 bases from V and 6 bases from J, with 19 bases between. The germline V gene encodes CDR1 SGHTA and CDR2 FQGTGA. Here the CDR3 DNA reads TGTGCCAGCAGCCCCGGGGGGCAGAGGAATTCCGGGGAGCTGTTTTTT. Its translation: CASSPGGQRNSGELFF.

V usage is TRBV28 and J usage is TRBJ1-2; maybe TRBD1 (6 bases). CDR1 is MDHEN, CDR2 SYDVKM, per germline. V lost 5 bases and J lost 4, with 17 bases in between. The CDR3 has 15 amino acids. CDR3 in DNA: TGTGCCAGCAGTGCCCCACGGGGGGCCTCCTATGGCTACACCTTC. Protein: CASSAPRGASYGYTF.

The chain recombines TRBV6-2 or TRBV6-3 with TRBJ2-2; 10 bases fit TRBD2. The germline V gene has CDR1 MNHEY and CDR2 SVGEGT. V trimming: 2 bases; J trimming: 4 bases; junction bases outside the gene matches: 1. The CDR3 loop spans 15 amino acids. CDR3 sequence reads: CASSYSGGATGELFF. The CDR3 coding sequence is TGTGCCAGCAGTTACAGCGGGGGGGCCACCGGGGAGCTGTTTTTT.